This T cell receptor beta chain was retrieved from a study of response to subunit inactivated influenza vaccine. TCRdb reanalysed the RT-PCR reads using MiXCR and keeps one entry per CDR3 protein. The sample consists of approximately 500,000 distinct CDR3 sequences, around 15% of them appearing once. The CDR3 spans 14 residues. V gave up 4 bases and J gave up 2 bases, with 9 bases separating them. Germline assignment: CDR1 MNHEY and CDR2 SVGEGT. The receptor was derived from a man aged 50-59 years who received an inactivated influenza vaccine. The sequencing used PBMCs from blood, collected roughly 12 days after vaccination. The chain has TRBV6-2 or TRBV6-3 and TRBJ1-5, with unresolved D. The CDR3 protein is CASSSVRGNQPQHF. As DNA, the CDR3 is TGTGCCAGCAGTTCGGTGCGTGGCAATCAGCCCCAGCATTTT.